One sample yielded the 23 T cell receptor beta chains listed below, sequenced in a study of T-cell memory formation after mild COVID-19. One entry per CDR3 protein results from TCRdb running MiXCR on the 5' RACE reads. The table includes 300,000 to 400,000 distinct CDR3 sequences, roughly 14% detected once. The sequencing sample was made of PBMCs or a T cell subset sorted from them (not recorded which). Receptors originate from a man between 18 and 35 years old who had mild COVID-19 (a few samples of this study predate the infection). Cell type and time point are not known.

This clonotype was recorded a few times. The gene calls are TRBV5-1 and TRBJ2-5, with TRBD2 matching 13 bases. CDR1 SGHRS and CDR2 YFSETQ come from the germline V gene. Losses at the gene ends were 3 bases for V and 5 bases for J; bases not matched to a gene: 7. CDR3 length: 16 residues. CDR3 sequence (DNA): TGCGCCAGCAGCTCTGGACTAGCGGGGGTCTCGGAGACCCAGTACTTC. Amino acids: CASSSGLAGVSETQYF.

This sequence joins TRBV7-2 and TRBJ2-5; 9 bases are a match to TRBD1. The CDR3 contains 14 residues. The V gene end was trimmed by 6 bases and the J gene end by 3 bases; junction bases not matched to a gene: 5. Germline V gene data show CDR1 as SGHTA and CDR2 as FQGNSA. The CDR3 loop reads CASRYRGPEETQYF. CDR3 nucleotides: TGTGCCAGCAGATACAGGGGGCCTGAAGAGACCCAGTACTTC.

This clonotype showed up just a few times. The J gene is TRBJ1-4, the V gene TRBV6-2 or TRBV6-3, with a possible D match to TRBD1 (5 bases). The CDR3 contains 16 residues. Germline lookup yields CDR1 MNHEY and CDR2 SVGEGT. The V end was cut by 5 bases, the J end by 7 bases, with 20 bases between. CDR3 sequence (DNA): TGTGCCAGCAGTACTGACCAGGGAGGAGTGAGTGAAAAACTGTTTTTT. This sequence encodes CASSTDQGGVSEKLFF.

This clonotype was seen only a few times. This sequence joins TRBV7-2 and TRBJ2-3; the D is unclear. Trimming cost V 5 bases and J 6 bases, with 15 bases left between them. Per germline, CDR1 SGHTA and CDR2 FQGNSA. This CDR3 comprises 14 residues. This CDR3 is CASSPDRGFDTQYF. The CDR3 DNA reads TGTGCCAGCAGCCCGGACCGCGGTTTCGATACGCAGTATTTT.

The V and J genes are TRBV6-6 and TRBJ2-7, with D hard to call. Germline V gene data show CDR1 as MNHNY and CDR2 as SVGAGI (reference sequence). Trimming pared 7 bases from V and 0 bases from J, leaving 16 bases between. The length of the CDR3 is 15 residues. CDR3 sequence reads: CASMGRDIFSYEQYV. The CDR3 DNA sequence: TGTGCCAGCATGGGTCGAGACATCTTCTCCTACGAGCAGTACGTC.

The genes are TRBV28 and TRBJ2-7, with D possibly called TRBD1 or TRBD2 (5 bases each). The germline gives CDR1 MDHEN, CDR2 SYDVKM. The CDR3 is 13 amino acids. Trimming took 3 bases from V and 2 from J, leaving 8 bases between them. As DNA, the CDR3 is TGTGCCAGCAGTTTGGGGGTTCCCTACGAGCAGTACGTC. The encoded protein is CASSLGVPYEQYV.

This clonotype was counted at least ten times. V is TRBV20-1 and J is TRBJ2-7, with 7 positions matching TRBD1. Germline-derived CDR1 and CDR2 are DFQATT and SNEGSKA (reference sequence). The V and J ends lost 0 bases and 5 bases, in that order; junction bases with no gene match: 7. The CDR3 contains 14 residues. The CDR3 region is CSARDPGQLHEQYF. The CDR3 DNA is TGCAGTGCTAGAGATCCGGGACAGCTCCACGAGCAGTACTTC.

CDR3 loop: CASSPGQSRNSPLHF. CDR3 nucleotides: TGTGCCAGCTCACCGGGACAGTCCCGTAATTCACCCCTCCACTTT. J is TRBJ1-6 and V is TRBV18, with 7 bases aligning to TRBD1. The germline V gene encodes CDR1 KGHSH and CDR2 LQKENI. The CDR3 consists of 15 residues. V trimming: 3 bases; J trimming: 6 bases; junction bases outside the gene matches: 5.

This chain links TRBV15 with TRBJ2-2, with 9 bases fitting TRBD1. CDR1 and CDR2 from the germline V gene are LNHNV and YYDKDF (reference sequence). The CDR3 is 17 residues long. J gave up 1 base and V 3 bases, and 6 bases lay outside the gene matches. The CDR3 DNA is TGTGCCACCAGCAGGCTCCCGGGACAGGGGAACACCGGGGAGCTGTTTTTT. This gives the protein CATSRLPGQGNTGELFF.

The chain couples TRBV7-3 to TRBJ2-3, with D possibly being TRBD2 (6 bases). Trimming took 8 bases from V and 6 from J, leaving 15 bases between them. The germline V gene has CDR1 SGHTA and CDR2 FQGTGA. CDR3 size: 13 residues. The CDR3 region is CASGPRDGDTQYF. The CDR3, as DNA: TGTGCCAGCGGGCCGCGGGACGGCGATACGCAGTATTTT.

On this clonotype: Just one base apart from a much larger clone, this may be a read error. CDR3 sequence: CASSYSGSATRGCTF. In DNA form, the CDR3 reads TGTGCCAGCAGTTACTCGGGGTCCGCAACACGCGGCTGCACCTTC. This chain connects TRBV6-2 or TRBV6-3 to TRBJ1-2; D gene uncertain. In germline, CDR1 is MNHEY, CDR2 SVGEGT. The CDR3 has 15 residues.

This clonotype showed up just a few times. J is TRBJ1-1 and V is TRBV7-9, with a tentative D call TRBD1 (6 bases). In germline, CDR1 is SEHNR, CDR2 FQNEAQ (reference sequence). V lost 7 bases and J lost 3, with 15 bases in between. This CDR3 has 14 amino acids. As DNA, the CDR3 is TGTGCCAGCACCCAGTTGGGGGCCGACACTGAAGCTTTCTTT. Residues: CASTQLGADTEAFF.

The V and J genes are TRBV6-5 and TRBJ2-3, with 13 positions matching TRBD2. Germline CDR1 is MNHEY and CDR2 is SVGAGI. The junction had 3 bases not matched to a gene; V was cut back by 3 bases and J by 0 bases. The CDR3 extends over 17 amino acids. The CDR3 sequence: CASSYRTSGGSTDTQYF. The CDR3 DNA reads TGTGCCAGCAGTTATAGGACTAGCGGGGGAAGCACAGATACGCAGTATTTT.

This clonotype was seen a few times. CDR3 sequence reads: CATSRDPIPYQPQHF. The CDR3 region has the DNA TGTGCCACCAGCAGAGATCCGATTCCGTATCAGCCCCAGCATTTT. This sequence joins TRBV15 and TRBJ1-5; D gene unclear. The CDR3 consists of 15 residues. The ends were cut back, 0 bases at V and 5 bases at J, with 11 bases in the middle. CDR1 is LNHNV and CDR2 is YYDKDF in the germline V gene (reference sequence).

This clonotype showed up just a few times. The CDR3 DNA reads TGCAGTGCTACCGGGACTAGCGGCTATAGCTCCTACGAGCAGTACTTC. Its translation is CSATGTSGYSSYEQYF. The chain couples TRBV20-1 to TRBJ2-7; 11 bases map to TRBD2. Germline-derived CDR1 and CDR2 are DFQATT and SNEGSKA (reference sequence). The CDR3 consists of 16 residues. The J segment lost 0 bases and the V segment lost 4 bases, leaving 8 bases of the junction unmatched.

This clonotype was detected ten times or more. This chain links TRBV5-1 with TRBJ1-1; 7 nucleotides match TRBD1. Trimming cost V 1 base and J 4 bases; bases outside gene matches: 1. The germline V gene encodes CDR1 SGHRS and CDR2 YFSETQ. The CDR3 runs to 13 residues. CDR3 loop: CASSLTGVTEAFF. The CDR3 region has the DNA TGCGCCAGCAGCTTGACAGGGGTCACTGAAGCTTTCTTT.

The chain employs TRBV27 and TRBJ1-2; tentatively, D is TRBD1 (5 bases). The CDR3 contains 11 residues. The germline gives CDR1 MNHEY, CDR2 SMNVEV (reference sequence). The V end was cut by 6 bases, the J end by 3 bases, with 5 bases between. CDR3 loop: CASRGDYGYTF. The CDR3 DNA reads TGTGCCAGCAGGGGGGACTATGGCTACACCTTC.

In its sample, this clonotype was seen a few times. The genes are TRBV6-2 or TRBV6-3 and TRBJ1-2, with 11 bases lining up with TRBD1. Looked up from germline, CDR1 is MNHEY and CDR2 is SVGEGT. The CDR3 spans 13 residues. V dropped 6 bases and J dropped 9; count of bases not matched to a gene: 6. CDR3 amino acids: CASSLGTGGSYTF. CDR3 in DNA: TGTGCCAGCAGCCTGGGGACAGGGGGAAGCTACACCTTC.

This clonotype was picked up a small number of times. This chain connects TRBV7-2 to TRBJ1-1, with D unresolved. The germline CDR1 and CDR2 sequences are SGHTA and FQGNSA. The CDR3 totals 15 residues. V gave up 5 bases and J gave up 2 bases, with 15 bases separating them. The CDR3 region is CASSILPGSNTEAFF. CDR3 sequence (DNA): TGTGCCAGCAGCATCCTGCCGGGATCCAACACTGAAGCTTTCTTT.

This clonotype was observed a handful of times. V usage is TRBV6-5 and J usage is TRBJ1-1, with 7 bases lining up with TRBD1. Germline CDR1 MNHEY, CDR2 SVGAGI. J was trimmed by 1 base and V by 5 bases; bases with no gene match: 7. The CDR3 runs to 15 residues. CDR3 in DNA: TGTGCCAGCAGTGCCGCCGGGACAGAGAACACTGAAGCTTTCTTT. Translated: CASSAAGTENTEAFF.

This clonotype has more than one count but fewer than ten. This chain connects TRBV5-1 to TRBJ2-1, with 10 bases fitting TRBD1. Trimming took 0 bases from V and 8 from J; bases not matched to a gene: 5. The CDR3 length is 15 residues. In germline, CDR1 is SGHRS, CDR2 YFSETQ. The CDR3 DNA reads TGCGCCAGCAGCTTGGCTGACAGGGGGCTCGATGAGCAGTTCTTC. Amino acid sequence: CASSLADRGLDEQFF. Full variable domain (remainder filled in from reference TRBV5-1 and TRBJ2-1): KAGVTQTPRYLIKTRGQQVTLSCSPISGHRSVSWYQQTPGQGLQFLFEYFSETQRNKGNFPGRFSGRQFSNSRSEMNVSTLELGDSALYLCASSLADRGLDEQFFGPGTRLTVL.

This clonotype has more than one count but fewer than ten. The chain is built from TRBV29-1 and TRBJ2-5; D unclear. V dropped 3 bases and J dropped 3 bases, with 14 bases sitting between them. The CDR3 sequence is 14 residues long. Germline V gives CDR1 SQVTM, CDR2 ANQGSEA. CDR3 DNA: TGCAGCGTTGAGCCCATAGTCCGAGAAGAGACCCAGTACTTC. This sequence encodes CSVEPIVREETQYF.

This sequence joins TRBV6-5 and TRBJ1-5; D perhaps matches TRBD1 (5 bases). Germline CDR1 and CDR2: MNHEY and SVGAGI. V gave up 0 bases and J gave up 5 bases, with 11 bases separating them. This CDR3 is 15 amino acids long. This CDR3 reads CASSYSQGWDQPQHF. CDR3 in DNA: TGTGCCAGCAGTTACTCCCAGGGATGGGATCAGCCCCAGCATTTT.